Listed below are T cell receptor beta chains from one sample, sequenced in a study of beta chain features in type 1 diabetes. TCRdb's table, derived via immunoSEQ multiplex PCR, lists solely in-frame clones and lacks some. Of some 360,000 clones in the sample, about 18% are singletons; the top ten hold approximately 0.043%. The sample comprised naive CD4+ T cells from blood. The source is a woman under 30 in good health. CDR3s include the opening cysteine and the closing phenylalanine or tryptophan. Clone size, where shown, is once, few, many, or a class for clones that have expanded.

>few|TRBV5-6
CASSRMDRGRGQPQHF
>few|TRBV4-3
CASSQGGQGETQYF
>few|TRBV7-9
CASSFGGGDYNEQFF
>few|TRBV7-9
CASSLVAGGRGQPQHF
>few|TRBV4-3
CASSQVSVRYGYTF
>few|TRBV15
CATSREAGPGVSYEQYF
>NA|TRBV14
CASTQGHYEQYF
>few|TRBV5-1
CASSFGQGAGETQYF
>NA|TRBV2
CASSPGQQETQYF
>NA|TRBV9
CASSPRQTYTGELFF
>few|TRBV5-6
CASSSRGYGELFF
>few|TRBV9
CASSVGRDNQPQHF
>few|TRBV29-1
CSVGYREGYGYTF
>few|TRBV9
CASSPPGGGADTQYF
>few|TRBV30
CAWSLRGINTIYF
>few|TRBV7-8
CASTPGRGNQPQHF
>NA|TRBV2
CASRGLGQETQYF
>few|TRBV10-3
CAISEGTGDETQYF
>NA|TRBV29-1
CSVIWGVGTDTQYF
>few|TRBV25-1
CASRQLMNTEAFF
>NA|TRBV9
CASSQAGSLYEQYF
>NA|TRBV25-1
CASSQGIAYEQYF
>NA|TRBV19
CASSIVVRGEQYF
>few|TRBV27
CASSPDRAGYNEQFF
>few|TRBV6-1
CASRPPGSDTQYF
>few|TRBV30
CAWSPMSGGQETQYF
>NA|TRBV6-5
CASRETGGTEAFF
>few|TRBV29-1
CSGGGGNEQYF
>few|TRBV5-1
CASSLESGNTEAFF
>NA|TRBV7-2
CASSSRTDGQFF
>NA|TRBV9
CASSAGTGGPYEQYF
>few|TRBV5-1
CASSLGPGQPQHF
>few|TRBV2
CASRATGEGWTQYF
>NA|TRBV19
CASSTGRVDGYTF
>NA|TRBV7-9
CASSPRRGGLETQYF
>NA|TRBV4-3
CASSQARDTIYF
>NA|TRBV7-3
CASSSTSGGSGEQFF
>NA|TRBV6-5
CAVRTESSGNTIYF
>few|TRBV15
CATSGGVAGGTQETQYF
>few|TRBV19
CASKGGNTEAFF
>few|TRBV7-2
CASSLAQGGQPQHF
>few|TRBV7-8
CASSLDRGSEQFF
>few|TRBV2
CASRLGTSAYNEQFF
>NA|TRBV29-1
CSVGTGQSSGNTIYF
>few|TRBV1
CTSIVAGFKNIQYF
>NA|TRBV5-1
CASSLAAAGRTEAFF